This T cell receptor (beta chain) was recovered during a study of T cell repertoires in cytomegalovirus infection. Across the whole study: The study used recently identified HLA-C-restricted and well-studied HLA-B-restricted CMV epitopes. Signatures in public TCR beta sequences pointed to both CMV infection and matching HLA type.

TCRdb re-called the reads through MiXCR, storing one row per CDR3 protein. Among some 920,000 distinct CDR3 sequences listed, less than 35% were seen once. Findings of the study overall: Pooled public TCR beta family frequency picked out CMV carriers with the relevant HLA. Dominating the ex vivo response were TCR beta clonotypes that were CMV-specific and HLA-C-restricted.

With regard to this clonotype: Its matching antigen is unknown.

This CDR3 has 14 amino acids. V lost 8 bases and J lost 8, with 19 bases in between. This chain connects TRBV12-3 or TRBV12-4 to TRBJ2-1; D call uncertain. The starting material was cultured CD8+ T cells from PBMCs, obtained from culture after CMV antigen stimulation. This clonotype was sampled from a human donor in good health (CMV status not recorded). Some clones in this sample may be carry-over from other donors' samples. The CDR3 protein is CASGSPSAVDEQFF. CDR3 bases: TGTGCCAGCGGATCCCCCTCGGCGGTTGATGAGCAGTTCTTC.